This T cell receptor (beta chain) was observed in a study of blood T cell repertoires in COVID-19. Germline CDR1 LGHDT, CDR2 YNNKEL (reference sequence). Trimming left V 0 bases short and J 0 bases short, with 9 bases between. The CDR3 extends over 15 amino acids. Here immunoSEQ multiplex PCR was the method, and the copy in TCRdb shows in-frame clones only, minus some. Of a few hundred thousand clones listed, about 86% were seen once; the top ten hold 6.2%. Source material: peripheral blood. The source of this sequence is a man aged 55 to 70 with acute or convalescent COVID-19. The chain uses TRBV3-1 (or the pseudogene TRBV3-2) and TRBJ2-7; D is unclear. The CDR3 loop reads CASSQDAGSSYEQYF. DNA for the CDR3: TGTGCCAGCAGCCAAGATGCCGGTAGCTCCTACGAGCAGTACTTC.